Following are 13 T cell receptor beta chains from one sample sequenced in a study of blood T cell repertoires in COVID-19. TCRdb keeps only in-frame clones here, not all; method: immunoSEQ multiplex PCR. The profile shows about 280,000 clones, about nine tenths of them singletons. Sequencing used peripheral blood. These receptor sequences come from a woman between 35 and 50 years old who had recovered from COVID-19.

The chain employs TRBV9 and TRBJ2-3; no reliable D call. V lost 5 bases and J lost 1, with 8 bases in between. Germline V CDR1 and CDR2: SGDLS, YYNGEE. This CDR3 is built from 13 residues. CDR3 loop: CASRATGTDTQYF. The DNA of the CDR3 is TGTGCCAGCAGGGCCACAGGCACAGATACGCAGTATTTT.

The genes are TRBV30 and TRBJ2-5; D gene unclear. This CDR3 contains 13 residues. Germline V gene data show CDR1 as GTSNPN and CDR2 as SVGIG (reference sequence). Trimming stripped 3 bases from V and 1 base from J, with 9 bases between. The CDR3 sequence: CAWRRQRQETQYF. CDR3 in DNA: TGTGCCTGGAGAAGGCAGCGCCAAGAGACCCAGTACTTC.

The chain combines TRBV18 with TRBJ1-5, with TRBD1 identical over 7 bases. The ends lost 5 bases at V and 3 bases at J; junction bases unmatched: 4. The CDR3 consists of 14 residues. Germline V CDR1 and CDR2: KGHSH, LQKENI. The CDR3 sequence: CASSGQDSNQPQHF. Written as DNA, the CDR3 is TGTGCCAGCTCAGGACAGGACTCCAATCAGCCCCAGCATTTT.

A single count supports this clone. V usage is TRBV10-3 and J usage is TRBJ1-2, with D tentatively TRBD1 (5 bases). V lost 6 bases to trimming and J lost 7 bases, with 18 bases between them. Germline values: CDR1 ENHRY, CDR2 SYGVKD. The CDR3 spans 14 residues. CDR3 nucleotide sequence: TGTGCCATCAGGAAAGACGGCGGGGGGGGTGGCTACACCTTC. Translation gives CAIRKDGGGGGYTF.

The chain links TRBV6-5 to TRBJ1-2, with D unresolved. This CDR3 spans 15 amino acids. The V gene lost 5 bases and the J gene lost 8 bases, with 21 bases spanning the gap. Germline V CDR1 and CDR2: MNHEY, SVGAGI. This CDR3 reads CASSRTGLRPGGYTF. The CDR3 nucleotides read TGTGCCAGCAGTAGAACTGGGCTAAGACCTGGAGGCTACACCTTC.

The chain recombines TRBV5-1 with TRBJ2-3, with D possibly TRBD1 on 5 matching bases. The CDR3 covers 14 residues. Germline-derived CDR1 and CDR2 are SGHRS and YFSETQ. V was clipped by 0 bases and J by 4 bases, with 9 bases between them. The CDR3 loop is CASSLVRAADTQYF. The DNA of the CDR3 is TGCGCCAGCAGCTTGGTCAGGGCGGCAGATACGCAGTATTTT.

This clone was seen a single time. The chain recombines TRBV4-1 with TRBJ2-7; 14 bases line up with TRBD2. Germline CDR1 MGHRA, CDR2 YSYEKL. J gave up 2 bases and V 3 bases, and 12 bases lay outside the gene matches. There are 19 residues in the CDR3. The CDR3 DNA sequence: TGCGCCAGCAGCCAGGCGACCGGGACTAGCGGGAGTGTTCCCTACGAGCAGTACTTC. Protein product: CASSQATGTSGSVPYEQYF.

The chain recombines TRBV5-1 with TRBJ2-5; 7 nucleotides match TRBD2. CDR3 length: 15 amino acids. V lost 0 bases and J lost 4; bases outside the gene matches: 6. Germline values: CDR1 SGHRS, CDR2 YFSETQ. The CDR3 is CASSLAGVAGETQYF. In DNA, the CDR3 is TGCGCCAGCAGCTTGGCCGGGGTAGCGGGAGAGACCCAGTACTTC. The complete variable domain, with remaining parts taken from reference TRBV5-1 and TRBJ2-5, reads KAGVTQTPRYLIKTRGQQVTLSCSPISGHRSVSWYQQTPGQGLQFLFEYFSETQRNKGNFPGRFSGRQFSNSRSEMNVSTLELGDSALYLCASSLAGVAGETQYFGPGTRLLVL.

The chain links TRBV28 to TRBJ1-5, with TRBD1 as a possible D gene (6 bases). This CDR3 contains 14 residues. The V gene's germline CDR1 is MDHEN and CDR2 SYDVKM. V lost 6 bases and J lost 7, with 16 bases in between. The CDR3 loop reads CASSRGGAGQPQHF. In DNA, the CDR3 is TGTGCCAGCAGCCGAGGGGGGGCAGGACAGCCCCAGCATTTT.

The DNA of the CDR3 is TGTGCCAGCTTCGGGGGGTATAATTCACCCCTCCACTTT. Its translation is CASFGGYNSPLHF. J is TRBJ1-6 and V is TRBV28; D might be TRBD1 (5 bases). The CDR3 is 13 amino acids. The V gene's germline CDR1 is MDHEN and CDR2 SYDVKM. Trimming took 8 bases from V and 4 from J, leaving 9 bases between them.

V and J are TRBV6-2 or TRBV6-3 and TRBJ2-3; TRBD2 matches at 15 bases. The CDR3 runs 21 residues. J lost 2 bases, V lost 2 bases, and 14 bases had no gene match. Germline V gene data show CDR1 as MNHEY and CDR2 as SVGEGT. CDR3 sequence (DNA): TGTGCCAGCAGTTACGTCGGCGGACTAGCGGGAGGGCCGGTTTTCACAGATACGCAGTATTTT. It translates to CASSYVGGLAGGPVFTDTQYF.

This chain joins TRBV15 and TRBJ1-1; 9 bases map to TRBD1. This CDR3 has 17 residues. V shed 1 base, J shed 6 bases, and the junction held 12 bases outside the gene matches. Germline V lookup: CDR1 LNHNV, CDR2 YYDKDF (reference sequence). The CDR3 DNA follows: TGTGCCACCAGCAGAGTCCCGGGACAGGGATTGAGGGCTGAAGCTTTCTTT. Its translation is CATSRVPGQGLRAEAFF.

The V and J genes are TRBV28 and TRBJ2-7; TRBD1 aligns across 7 bases. Unmatched junction bases numbered 9, after V lost 6 bases and J lost 7 bases. CDR1 is MDHEN and CDR2 is SYDVKM in the germline V gene. This CDR3 contains 13 residues. CDR3: CASSRGSLLEQYF. The CDR3 bases are TGTGCCAGCAGCAGGGGGTCTCTCCTGGAGCAGTACTTC.